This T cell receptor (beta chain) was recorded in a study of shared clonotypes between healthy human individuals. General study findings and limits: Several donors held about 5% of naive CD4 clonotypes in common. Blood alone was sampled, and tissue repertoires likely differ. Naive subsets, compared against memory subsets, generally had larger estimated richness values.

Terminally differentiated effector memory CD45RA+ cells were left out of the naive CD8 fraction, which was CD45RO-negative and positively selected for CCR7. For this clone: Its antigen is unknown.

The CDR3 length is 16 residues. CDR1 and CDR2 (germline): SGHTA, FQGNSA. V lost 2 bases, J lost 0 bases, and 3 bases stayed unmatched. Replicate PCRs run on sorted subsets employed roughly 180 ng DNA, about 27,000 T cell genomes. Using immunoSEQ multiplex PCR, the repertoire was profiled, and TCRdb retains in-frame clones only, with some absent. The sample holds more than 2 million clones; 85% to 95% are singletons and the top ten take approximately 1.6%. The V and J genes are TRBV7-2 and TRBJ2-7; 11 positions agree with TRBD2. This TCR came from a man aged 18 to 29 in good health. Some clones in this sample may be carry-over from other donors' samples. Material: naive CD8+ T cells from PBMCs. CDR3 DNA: TGTGCCAGCAGCTTACTTAGCGGGAGGGCCTCCTACGAGCAGTACTTC. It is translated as CASSLLSGRASYEQYF. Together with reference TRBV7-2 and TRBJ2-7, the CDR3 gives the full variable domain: GAGVSQSPSNKVTEKGKDVELRCDPISGHTALYWYRQSLGQGLEFLIYFQGNSAPDKSGLPSDRFSAERTGGSVSTLTIQRTQQEDSAVYLCASSLLSGRASYEQYFGPGTRLTVT.